This entry lists 18 T cell receptor beta chains sequenced from one sample in a study of cytomegalovirus exposure and HLA in healthy donors. Use of 60 Vbeta and 13 Jbeta primers characterized the PCR. Clones were read by immunoSEQ multiplex PCR, and TCRdb kept only the in-frame ones, dropping some. The data hold 150,000 to 200,000 clones, with approximately 80% observed a single time. Source material: PBMCs. These TCRs come from a woman aged 40 to 50 in good health and CMV-seropositive.

In its sample, this clone was seen a few times. The genes are TRBV28 and TRBJ2-3; 15 nucleotides line up with TRBD2. Germline lookup yields CDR1 MDHEN and CDR2 SYDVKM. With 6 bases clipped from V and 7 bases from J, the junction kept 8 bases outside the gene matches. This CDR3 comprises 16 residues. The CDR3, as DNA: TGTGCCAGCAGCTCAGGGACTAGCGGGGGGCTAAATACGCAGTATTTT. Protein: CASSSGTSGGLNTQYF.

The V and J genes are TRBV7-2 and TRBJ2-7, with 7 bases lining up with TRBD1. The CDR3 totals 15 residues. The germline V gene encodes CDR1 SGHTA and CDR2 FQGNSA. Unmatched junction bases numbered 10, after V lost 4 bases and J lost 4 bases. The CDR3 region has the DNA TGTGCCAGCAGCTCTCAACCGGGACAGACTTACGAGCAGTACTTC. This gives the protein CASSSQPGQTYEQYF.

This chain joins TRBV2 and TRBJ2-2, with 8 positions matching TRBD2. The ends lost 1 base at V and 1 base at J; junction bases unmatched: 8. Germline CDR1 is SNHLY and CDR2 is FYNNEI. The CDR3 sequence is 18 residues long. The CDR3 coding sequence is TGTGCCAGCAGTGAAGTCGCGGGGGGAGTGCTGAACACCGGGGAGCTGTTTTTT. This codes for CASSEVAGGVLNTGELFF.

This rearrangement joins TRBV7-8 to TRBJ1-4; TRBD1 agrees at 7 bases. CDR1 is SGHVS, CDR2 FQNEAQ, per germline. Germline trimming cut 2 bases from V and 6 bases from J; bases unmatched to any gene: 6. The CDR3 length is 15 residues. In DNA form, the CDR3 reads TGTGCCAGCAGCTTACGCACAGGGGCACATGAAAAACTGTTTTTT. Translating gives CASSLRTGAHEKLFF.

V is TRBV7-9 and J is TRBJ2-3; possible D gene TRBD2, 5 bases. With 1 base removed from V and 3 bases from J, the gap between germline ends came to 14 bases. This CDR3 is built from 16 residues. Germline V gene sequence: CDR1 SEHNR, CDR2 FQNEAQ (reference sequence). The CDR3 region is CASSLGTGSETDTQYF. CDR3 nucleotides: TGTGCCAGCAGCTTAGGGACGGGGAGTGAGACAGATACGCAGTATTTT. Variable domain in full (rest from reference TRBV7-9 and TRBJ2-3): DTGVSQNPRHKITKRGQNVTFRCDPISEHNRLYWYRQTLGQGPEFLTYFQNEAQLEKSRLLSDRFSAERPKGSFSTLEIQRTEQGDSAMYLCASSLGTGSETDTQYFGPGTRLTVL.

CDR3 sequence (DNA): TGTGCCAGTAGTATGGACAGGGGGTTTCCCCCTTATGGCTACACCTTC. It encodes CASSMDRGFPPYGYTF. This chain uses TRBV19 with TRBJ1-2, with 10 bases identical to TRBD1. The CDR3 is 16 amino acids. Germline V gene lookup returns CDR1 LNHDA and CDR2 SQIVND (reference sequence). V was clipped by 3 bases and J by 5 bases; unmatched bases: 9.

The chain recombines TRBV4-3 with TRBJ2-3; weak D call: TRBD2 (6 bases). Trimming removed 5 bases at V and 4 bases at J, with 13 bases between. Per germline, CDR1 LGHNA and CDR2 YSLEER. CDR3 length: 14 amino acids. CDR3 in amino acids: CASSRVPGADTQYF. In DNA, the CDR3 is TGCGCCAGCAGCAGGGTCCCGGGAGCAGATACGCAGTATTTT.

This clone was detected a few times. The CDR3 sequence: CASSLPGQGYEQYF. The CDR3 DNA reads as TGCGCCAGCAGCTTGCCGGGACAGGGGTATGAGCAGTACTTC. The J gene is TRBJ2-7, the V gene TRBV5-1; 10 positions match TRBD1. Trimming removed 1 base from V and 7 bases from J; junction bases left unmatched: 5. Germline lookup yields CDR1 SGHRS and CDR2 YFSETQ. The CDR3 is made up of 14 amino acids.

This clone occurred a few times. V is TRBV7-9 and J is TRBJ1-1; 8 bases match TRBD1. This CDR3 has 15 amino acids. Unmatched junction bases numbered 4, after V lost 4 bases and J lost 0 bases. Looked up from germline, CDR1 is SEHNR and CDR2 is FQNEAQ (reference sequence). The CDR3 sequence is CASSSRQGMNTEAFF. The DNA of the CDR3 is TGTGCCAGCAGCTCAAGACAGGGGATGAACACTGAAGCTTTCTTT. The full variable domain, with the rest looked up from reference TRBV7-9 and TRBJ1-1, is DTGVSQNPRHKITKRGQNVTFRCDPISEHNRLYWYRQTLGQGPEFLTYFQNEAQLEKSRLLSDRFSAERPKGSFSTLEIQRTEQGDSAMYLCASSSRQGMNTEAFFGQGTRLTVV.

The chain links TRBV15 to TRBJ2-3; D remains unclear. The CDR3 has 13 residues. Germline CDR1 is LNHNV and CDR2 is YYDKDF (reference sequence). The germline V and J ends were trimmed by 0 bases and 5 bases, with 6 bases remaining between them. CDR3 nucleotide sequence: TGTGCCACCAGCAGAGATCCCGGAGATACGCAGTATTTT. Its translation is CATSRDPGDTQYF.

The chain joins TRBV7-2 to TRBJ1-2, with TRBD1 as a possible D gene (6 bases). This CDR3 contains 13 residues. The germline CDR1 and CDR2 sequences are SGHTA and FQGNSA. V dropped 1 base and J dropped 7 bases, with 10 bases sitting between them. CDR3 protein: CASSLEGGGGYTF. In DNA form, the CDR3 reads TGTGCCAGCAGCTTAGAAGGGGGGGGTGGCTACACCTTC.

The chain uses TRBV29-1 and TRBJ1-1; D may be TRBD1 (5 bases). Germline V CDR1 and CDR2: SQVTM, ANQGSEA. Trimming left V 6 bases short and J 4 bases short, with 21 bases between. The CDR3 contains 15 residues. The CDR3 nucleotides are TGCAGCGTAGGGGCAGGGTGGGGAATGGGCACTGAAGCTTTCTTT. Translated, it gives CSVGAGWGMGTEAFF.

This clone was detected a few times. CDR3 sequence reads: CASSIQGDQPQHF. CDR3 nucleotide sequence: TGTGCCAGTAGTATACAGGGGGATCAGCCCCAGCATTTT. The chain employs TRBV19 and TRBJ1-5; 7 nucleotides align to TRBD1. With 2 bases clipped from V and 5 bases from J, the junction kept 0 bases outside the gene matches. Germline CDR1 LNHDA, CDR2 SQIVND (reference sequence). The CDR3 runs 13 residues. Full variable domain (outside the CDR3, taken from reference TRBV19 and TRBJ1-5): DGGITQSPKYLFRKEGQNVTLSCEQNLNHDAMYWYRQDPGQGLRLIYYSQIVNDFQKGDIAEGYSVSREKKESFPLTVTSAQKNPTAFYLCASSIQGDQPQHFGDGTRLSIL.

This clone was detected once. The chain couples TRBV7-2 to TRBJ1-2; D is possibly TRBD1 (6 bases). Germline V gene sequence: CDR1 SGHTA, CDR2 FQGNSA. The CDR3 loop spans 14 amino acids. The V and J ends lost 7 bases and 4 bases respectively, with 16 bases between them. For the CDR3, the DNA is TGTGCCAGCAAAACCCAAGCGACAGGCTATGGCTACACCTTC. Its protein product is CASKTQATGYGYTF. The complete variable domain, with remaining parts taken from reference TRBV7-2 and TRBJ1-2, reads GAGVSQSPSNKVTEKGKDVELRCDPISGHTALYWYRQSLGQGLEFLIYFQGNSAPDKSGLPSDRFSAERTGGSVSTLTIQRTQQEDSAVYLCASKTQATGYGYTFGSGTRLTVV.

The chain has TRBV18 and TRBJ2-7; D gene unclear. Germline CDR1 reads KGHSH; CDR2 reads LQKENI. The CDR3 has 15 residues. V was shortened by 3 bases and J by 0 bases, with 12 bases between the two germline ends. In DNA, the CDR3 is TGTGCCAGCTCACCTTCGTCTTTATACTCCTACGAGCAGTACTTC. Translation: CASSPSSLYSYEQYF.

V gene TRBV7-9 combines with J gene TRBJ2-5, with D tentatively TRBD1 (6 bases). The length of the CDR3 is 13 residues. Germline CDR1 reads SEHNR; CDR2 reads FQNEAQ (reference sequence). Trimming removed 6 bases from V and 4 bases from J, with 12 bases in between. The DNA for the CDR3 is TGTGCCAGCAGTTTTATACAGGGAGAGACCCAGTACTTC. Residues: CASSFIQGETQYF. Looking up the rest from reference TRBV7-9 and TRBJ2-5 gives the full variable domain: DTGVSQNPRHKITKRGQNVTFRCDPISEHNRLYWYRQTLGQGPEFLTYFQNEAQLEKSRLLSDRFSAERPKGSFSTLEIQRTEQGDSAMYLCASSFIQGETQYFGPGTRLLVL.

This sequence joins TRBV28 and TRBJ1-2; the D gene is possibly TRBD1 (5 bases). With 6 bases removed from V and 2 bases from J, the gap between germline ends came to 7 bases. Germline CDR1 is MDHEN and CDR2 is SYDVKM. The CDR3 is 12 amino acids. CDR3 in DNA: TGTGCCAGCAGCGCAGGGAACTATGGCTACACCTTC. This gives the protein CASSAGNYGYTF.

V usage is TRBV19 and J usage is TRBJ2-4, with D maybe TRBD2 (5 bases). The CDR3 sequence is 12 residues long. Germline CDR1 is LNHDA and CDR2 is SQIVND (reference sequence). The V end was cut by 3 bases, the J end by 8 bases, with 8 bases between. The CDR3 is CASSIPGDIQYF. CDR3 nucleotide sequence: TGTGCCAGTAGTATTCCCGGGGACATTCAGTACTTC.